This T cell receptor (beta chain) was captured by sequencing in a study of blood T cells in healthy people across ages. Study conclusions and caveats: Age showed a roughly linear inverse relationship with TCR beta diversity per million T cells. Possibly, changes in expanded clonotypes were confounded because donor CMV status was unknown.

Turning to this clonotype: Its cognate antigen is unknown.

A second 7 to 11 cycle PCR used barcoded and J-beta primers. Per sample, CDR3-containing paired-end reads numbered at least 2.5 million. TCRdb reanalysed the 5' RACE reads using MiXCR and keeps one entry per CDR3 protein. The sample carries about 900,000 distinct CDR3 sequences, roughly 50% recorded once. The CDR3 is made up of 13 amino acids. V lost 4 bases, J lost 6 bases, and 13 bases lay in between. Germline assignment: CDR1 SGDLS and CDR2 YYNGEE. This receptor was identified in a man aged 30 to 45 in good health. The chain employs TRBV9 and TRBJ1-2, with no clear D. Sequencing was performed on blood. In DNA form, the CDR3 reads TGTGCCAGCAGCTCCACGTTGTGGGATGGCTACACCTTC. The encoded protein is CASSSTLWDGYTF.